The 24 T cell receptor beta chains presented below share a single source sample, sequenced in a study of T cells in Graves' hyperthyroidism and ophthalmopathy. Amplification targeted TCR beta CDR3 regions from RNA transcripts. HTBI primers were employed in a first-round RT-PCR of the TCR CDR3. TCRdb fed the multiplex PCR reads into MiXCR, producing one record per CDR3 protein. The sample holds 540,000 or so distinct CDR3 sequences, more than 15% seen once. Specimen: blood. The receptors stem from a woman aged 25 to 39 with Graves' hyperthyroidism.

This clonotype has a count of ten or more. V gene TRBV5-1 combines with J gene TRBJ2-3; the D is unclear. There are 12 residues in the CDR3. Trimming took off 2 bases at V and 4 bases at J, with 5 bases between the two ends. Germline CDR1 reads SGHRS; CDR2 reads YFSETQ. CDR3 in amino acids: CASSFYADTQYF. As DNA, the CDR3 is TGCGCCAGCAGCTTCTATGCAGATACGCAGTATTTT.

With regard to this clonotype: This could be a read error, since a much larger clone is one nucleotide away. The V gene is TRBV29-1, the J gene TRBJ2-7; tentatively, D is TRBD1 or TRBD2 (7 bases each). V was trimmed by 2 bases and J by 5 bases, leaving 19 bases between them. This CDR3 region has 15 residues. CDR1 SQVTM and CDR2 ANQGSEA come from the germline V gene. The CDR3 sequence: CSVELSGRGRDEQYF. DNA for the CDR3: TGCAGCGTTGAATTATCGGGGAGGGGGCGCGACGAGCAGTACTTC.

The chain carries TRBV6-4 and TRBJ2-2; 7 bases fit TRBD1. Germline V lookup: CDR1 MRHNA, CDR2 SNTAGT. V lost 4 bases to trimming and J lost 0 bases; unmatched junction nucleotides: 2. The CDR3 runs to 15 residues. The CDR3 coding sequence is TGTGCCAGCAGTGCGACAGGGTCGAACACCGGGGAGCTGTTTTTT. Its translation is CASSATGSNTGELFF.

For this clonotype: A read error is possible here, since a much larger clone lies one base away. The CDR3 DNA sequence: TGTGCCAGCAGGGACATAGGCTACGAGCAGTGCTTC. Its protein is CASRDIGYEQCF. V gene TRBV12-3 or TRBV12-4 combines with J gene TRBJ2-7; D is perhaps TRBD1 (5 bases). The CDR3 sequence is 12 residues long.

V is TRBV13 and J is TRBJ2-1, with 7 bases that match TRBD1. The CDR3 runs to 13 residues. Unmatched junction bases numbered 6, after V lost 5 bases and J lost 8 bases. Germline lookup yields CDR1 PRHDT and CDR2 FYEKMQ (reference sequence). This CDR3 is CASSPDRAHEQFF. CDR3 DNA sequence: TGTGCCAGCAGCCCCGACAGGGCCCATGAGCAGTTCTTC.

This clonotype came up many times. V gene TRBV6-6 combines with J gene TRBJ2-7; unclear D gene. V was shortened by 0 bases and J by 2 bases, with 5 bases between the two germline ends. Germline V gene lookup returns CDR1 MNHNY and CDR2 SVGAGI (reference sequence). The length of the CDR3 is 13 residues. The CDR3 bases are TGTGCCAGCAGTTACTCGATTGCCTACGAGCAGTACTTC. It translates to CASSYSIAYEQYF.

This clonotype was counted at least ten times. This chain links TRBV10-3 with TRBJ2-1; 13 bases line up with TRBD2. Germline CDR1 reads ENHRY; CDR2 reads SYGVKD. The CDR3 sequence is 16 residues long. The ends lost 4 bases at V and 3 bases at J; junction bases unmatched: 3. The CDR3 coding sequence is TGTGCCATCAGTGGGACTAGCGGGAGTATCTACAATGAGCAGTTCTTC. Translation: CAISGTSGSIYNEQFF.

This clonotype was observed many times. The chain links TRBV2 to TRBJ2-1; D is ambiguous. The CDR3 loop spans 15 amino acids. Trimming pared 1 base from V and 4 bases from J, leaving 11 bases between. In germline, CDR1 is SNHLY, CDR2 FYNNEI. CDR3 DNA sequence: TGTGCCAGCAGTGAAGGGCCGCGCCAATACAATGAGCAGTTCTTC. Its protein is CASSEGPRQYNEQFF.

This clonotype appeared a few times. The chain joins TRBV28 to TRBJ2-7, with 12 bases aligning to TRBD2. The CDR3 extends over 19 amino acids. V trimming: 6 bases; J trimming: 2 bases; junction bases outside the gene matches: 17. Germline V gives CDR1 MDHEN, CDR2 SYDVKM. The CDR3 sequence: CASRVGTSGFGGYTYEQYF. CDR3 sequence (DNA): TGTGCCAGCAGGGTAGGGACTAGCGGGTTCGGAGGGTATACCTACGAGCAGTACTTC.

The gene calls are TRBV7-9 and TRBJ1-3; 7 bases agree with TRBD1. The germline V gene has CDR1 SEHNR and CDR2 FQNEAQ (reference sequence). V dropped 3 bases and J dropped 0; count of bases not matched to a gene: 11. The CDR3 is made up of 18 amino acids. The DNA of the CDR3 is TGTGCCAGCAGCTTCGTGACGACAGGGTTCGCCTCTGGAAACACCATATATTTT. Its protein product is CASSFVTTGFASGNTIYF.

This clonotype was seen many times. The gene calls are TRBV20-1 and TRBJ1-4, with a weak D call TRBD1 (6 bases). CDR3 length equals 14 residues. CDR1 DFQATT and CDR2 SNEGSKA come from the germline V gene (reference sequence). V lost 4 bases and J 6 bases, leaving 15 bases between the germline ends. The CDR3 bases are TGCAGTGCTACTAGGAGGGGGGGAGATGAAAAACTGTTTTTT. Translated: CSATRRGGDEKLFF.

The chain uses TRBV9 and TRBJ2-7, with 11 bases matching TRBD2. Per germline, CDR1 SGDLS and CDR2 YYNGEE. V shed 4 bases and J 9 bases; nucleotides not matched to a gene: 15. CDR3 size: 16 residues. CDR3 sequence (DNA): TGTGCCAGCAGCACCCGTAGTAGTTCTAGCGGGAGGACGCAGTACTTC. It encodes CASSTRSSSSGRTQYF.

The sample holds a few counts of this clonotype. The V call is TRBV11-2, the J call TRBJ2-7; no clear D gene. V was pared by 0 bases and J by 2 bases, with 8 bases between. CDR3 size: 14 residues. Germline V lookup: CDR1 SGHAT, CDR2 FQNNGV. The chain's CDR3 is CASSLEGLAYEQYF. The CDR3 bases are TGTGCCAGCAGCTTAGAGGGCCTAGCCTACGAGCAGTACTTC. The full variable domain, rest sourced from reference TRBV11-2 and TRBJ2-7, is EAGVAQSPRYKIIEKRQSVAFWCNPISGHATLYWYQQILGQGPKLLIQFQNNGVVDDSQLPKDRFSAERLKGVDSTLKIQPAKLEDSAVYLCASSLEGLAYEQYFGPGTRLTVT.

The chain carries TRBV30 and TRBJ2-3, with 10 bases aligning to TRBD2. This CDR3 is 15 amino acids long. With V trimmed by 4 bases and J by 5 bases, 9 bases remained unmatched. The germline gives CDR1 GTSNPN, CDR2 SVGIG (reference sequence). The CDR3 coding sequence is TGTGCCTGGAACCGAGCGGGAGGGCCAAAAGATACGCAGTATTTT. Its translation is CAWNRAGGPKDTQYF.

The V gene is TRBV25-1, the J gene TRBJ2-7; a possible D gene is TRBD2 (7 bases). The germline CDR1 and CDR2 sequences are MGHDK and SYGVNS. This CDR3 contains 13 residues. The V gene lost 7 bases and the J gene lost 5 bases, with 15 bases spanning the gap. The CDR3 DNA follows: TGTGCCAGCAAGAAAGGGGGGGGAGACGAGCAGTACTTC. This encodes CASKKGGGDEQYF.

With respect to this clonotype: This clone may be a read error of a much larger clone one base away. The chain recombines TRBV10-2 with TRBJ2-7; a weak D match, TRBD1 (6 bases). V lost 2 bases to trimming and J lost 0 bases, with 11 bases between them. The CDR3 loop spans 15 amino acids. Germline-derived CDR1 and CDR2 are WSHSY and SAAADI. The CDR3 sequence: CASSEGGSRSYEQYF. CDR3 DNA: TGCGCCAGCAGTGAGGGGGGCAGCCGCTCCTACGAGCAGTACTTC.

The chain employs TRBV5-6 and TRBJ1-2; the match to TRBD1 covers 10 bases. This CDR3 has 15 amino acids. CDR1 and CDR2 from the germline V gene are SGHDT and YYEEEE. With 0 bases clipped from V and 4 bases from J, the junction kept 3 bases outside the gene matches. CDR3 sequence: CASSLEGQGSYGYTF. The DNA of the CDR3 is TGTGCCAGCAGCTTGGAGGGACAGGGGAGCTATGGCTACACCTTC.

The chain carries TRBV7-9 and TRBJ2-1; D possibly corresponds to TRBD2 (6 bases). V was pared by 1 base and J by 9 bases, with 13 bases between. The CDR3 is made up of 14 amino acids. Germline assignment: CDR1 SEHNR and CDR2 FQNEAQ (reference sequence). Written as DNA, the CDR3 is TGTGCCAGCAGCTTAGTACGGGAGAGGATTGAGCAGTTCTTC. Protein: CASSLVRERIEQFF.

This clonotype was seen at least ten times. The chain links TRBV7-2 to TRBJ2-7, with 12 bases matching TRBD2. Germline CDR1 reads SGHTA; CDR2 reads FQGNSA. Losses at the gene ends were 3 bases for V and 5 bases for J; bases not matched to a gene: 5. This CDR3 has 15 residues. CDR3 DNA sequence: TGTGCCAGCAGCTTCCAGGGACTAGCGGGCAACGAGCAGTACTTC. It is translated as CASSFQGLAGNEQYF.

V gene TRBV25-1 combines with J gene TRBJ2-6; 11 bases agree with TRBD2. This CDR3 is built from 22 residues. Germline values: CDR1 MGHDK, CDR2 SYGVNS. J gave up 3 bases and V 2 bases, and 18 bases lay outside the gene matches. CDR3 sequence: CASSEVGVGPLAGAIGANVLTF. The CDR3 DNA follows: TGTGCCAGCAGTGAAGTAGGGGTGGGTCCACTAGCGGGAGCGATTGGGGCCAACGTCCTGACTTTC.

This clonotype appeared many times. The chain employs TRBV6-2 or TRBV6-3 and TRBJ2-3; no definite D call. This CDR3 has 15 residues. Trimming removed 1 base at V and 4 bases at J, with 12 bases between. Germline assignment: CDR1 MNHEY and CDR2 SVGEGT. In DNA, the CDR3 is TGTGCCAGCAGTTACTGGGCTAGTCCTGCAGATACGCAGTATTTT. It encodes CASSYWASPADTQYF.

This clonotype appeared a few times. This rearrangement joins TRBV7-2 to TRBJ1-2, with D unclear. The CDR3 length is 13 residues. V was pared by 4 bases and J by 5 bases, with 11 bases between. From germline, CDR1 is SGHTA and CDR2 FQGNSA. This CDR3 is CASSSAGRYGYTF. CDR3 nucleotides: TGTGCCAGCAGCTCCGCGGGAAGGTATGGCTACACCTTC.

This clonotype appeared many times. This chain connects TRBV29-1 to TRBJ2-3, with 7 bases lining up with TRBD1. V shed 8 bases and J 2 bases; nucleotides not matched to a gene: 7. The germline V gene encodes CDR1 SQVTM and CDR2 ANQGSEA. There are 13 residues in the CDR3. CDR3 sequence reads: CSTRGGATDTQYF. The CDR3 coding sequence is TGCAGCACGAGAGGGGGCGCCACAGATACGCAGTATTTT.

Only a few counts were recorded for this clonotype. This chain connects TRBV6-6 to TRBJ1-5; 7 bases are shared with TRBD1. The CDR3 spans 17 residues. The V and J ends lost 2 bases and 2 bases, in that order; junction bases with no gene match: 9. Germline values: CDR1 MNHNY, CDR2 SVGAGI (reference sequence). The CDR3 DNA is TGTGCCAGCAGTTACGGTGGACAGGACGGGGGCAATCAGCCCCAGCATTTT. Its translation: CASSYGGQDGGNQPQHF.